This entry lists 26 T cell receptor beta chains sequenced from one sample in a study of T cell repertoires in cytomegalovirus infection (dated by TCRdb to the late 2010s). The antigens for these receptors are not known. Sequenced on an Illumina HiSeq 1500. The raw public data were reprocessed by TCRdb itself: fastp quality trimming at Q25, MiXCR clonotype calling, in-frame beta chains only. Records with the same CDR3 protein are collapsed into one entry carrying the most frequent genes and DNA. The sample yields some 590,000 distinct CDR3 sequences; roughly 42% were counted once. 48% of the sample is taken by the ten largest. Reading the label with the study, this specimen's treatment or condition is: in vitro stimulation with specific CMV peptide epitopes to enrich CMV-specific T cells. Here the sequenced sample was cultured PBMCs, taken from culture after CMV antigen stimulation. These receptor sequences come from a human donor in good health (CMV status not recorded). Some clones in this sample may be carry-over from other donors' samples.

The sample holds a few counts of this clonotype. This rearrangement joins TRBV7-2 to TRBJ2-1; TRBD2 matches at 12 bases. Germline CDR1 reads SGHTA; CDR2 reads FQGNSA. Losses at the gene ends were 2 bases for V and 0 bases for J; bases not matched to a gene: 8. This CDR3 is built from 19 residues. The CDR3 DNA sequence: TGTGCCAGCAGCTTACGACTAGCGGGGGTCTTAAGCTCCTACAATGAGCAGTTCTTC. Residues: CASSLRLAGVLSSYNEQFF.

This clonotype showed up just a few times. V is TRBV24-1 and J is TRBJ2-1; D is unresolved. The CDR3 runs 13 residues. Germline V gene lookup returns CDR1 KGHDR and CDR2 SFDVKD. Deletions cut 3 bases from V and 6 bases from J, with 8 bases between. This CDR3 reads CATSDLWGNEQFF. The CDR3 nucleotides read TGTGCCACCAGTGATCTGTGGGGCAATGAGCAGTTCTTC.

The genes are TRBV24-1 and TRBJ1-5, with D maybe TRBD1 (5 bases). The CDR3 spans 16 residues. V lost 4 bases, J lost 2 bases, and 14 bases lay in between. Germline CDR1 KGHDR, CDR2 SFDVKD. CDR3: CATSDTRVTGNQPQHF. The CDR3 DNA reads TGTGCCACCAGTGACACCAGGGTAACGGGCAATCAGCCCCAGCATTTT.

This sequence joins TRBV29-1 and TRBJ2-1; D is unresolved. The germline V gene has CDR1 SQVTM and CDR2 ANQGSEA. V was pared by 6 bases and J by 3 bases, with 12 bases between. This CDR3 has 13 residues. CDR3 sequence: CSVKLTDYNEQFF. As DNA, the CDR3 is TGCAGCGTCAAATTGACGGACTACAATGAGCAGTTCTTC.

This clonotype was seen more than once but under ten times. The chain couples TRBV7-9 to TRBJ2-7; the match to TRBD1 covers 9 bases. CDR1 SEHNR and CDR2 FQNEAQ come from the germline V gene (reference sequence). The CDR3 loop spans 14 amino acids. The V gene end was trimmed by 5 bases and the J gene end by 5 bases; junction bases not matched to a gene: 7. CDR3 region: CASSTWTGDDEQYF. CDR3 DNA sequence: TGTGCCAGCAGCACCTGGACAGGGGACGACGAGCAGTACTTC.

The rearrangement links TRBV10-3 to TRBJ2-3; 8 bases are shared with TRBD1. With 4 bases clipped from V and 1 base from J, the junction kept 7 bases outside the gene matches. CDR1 is ENHRY and CDR2 is SYGVKD in the germline V gene. The CDR3 consists of 16 residues. CDR3 sequence: CAISGDRRFGTDTQYF. Written as DNA, the CDR3 is TGTGCCATCAGTGGGGACAGGAGATTTGGCACAGATACGCAGTATTTT.

The V and J genes are TRBV7-8 and TRBJ2-2; D might be TRBD1 (6 bases). V was pared by 1 base and J by 2 bases, with 11 bases between. This CDR3 has 16 amino acids. In germline, CDR1 is SGHVS, CDR2 FQNEAQ. The CDR3 is CASSLETGANTGELFF. In nucleotides, the CDR3 is TGTGCCAGCAGCTTAGAGACAGGAGCCAACACCGGGGAGCTGTTTTTT.

This rearrangement joins TRBV10-3 to TRBJ2-7; 12 bases match TRBD2. This CDR3 has 15 amino acids. Losses at the gene ends were 3 bases for V and 3 bases for J; bases not matched to a gene: 3. Germline CDR1 and CDR2: ENHRY and SYGVKD. The CDR3 protein is CAISDGGLAGYEQYF. The CDR3 DNA reads TGTGCCATCAGTGATGGGGGACTAGCGGGCTACGAGCAGTACTTC.

This sequence joins TRBV28 and TRBJ1-5; 7 nucleotides line up with TRBD1. The J segment lost 4 bases and the V segment lost 1 base, leaving 7 bases of the junction unmatched. CDR3 size: 16 residues. In germline, CDR1 is MDHEN, CDR2 SYDVKM. The CDR3 sequence is CASSLYIGDRNQPQHF. The CDR3 DNA sequence: TGTGCCAGCAGTTTATACATTGGGGACAGAAATCAGCCCCAGCATTTT.

The rearrangement joins TRBV20-1 to TRBJ2-5, with D uncertain. CDR1 is DFQATT, CDR2 SNEGSKA, per germline (reference sequence). CDR3 size: 16 residues. V lost 4 bases, J lost 5 bases, and 23 bases lay in between. The DNA of the CDR3 is TGCAGTGCTACCCTCTCCGGCCAAATACGTAGGGAGACCCAGTACTTC. Translated: CSATLSGQIRRETQYF.

This clonotype was seen more than once but under ten times. This sequence joins TRBV6-1 and TRBJ2-7; D remains ambiguous. The germline CDR1 and CDR2 sequences are MNHNS and SASEGT. This CDR3 is 14 amino acids long. V lost 7 bases and J 3 bases, leaving 16 bases between the germline ends. The CDR3 DNA is TGTGCCAGCACCGGGTGGTCCGAACACTACGAGCAGTACTTC. This encodes CASTGWSEHYEQYF.

The V call is TRBV11-2, the J call TRBJ2-1; D is uncertain. V was cut by 3 bases and J by 4 bases, with 10 bases left in between. CDR3 length: 14 residues. The germline CDR1 and CDR2 sequences are SGHAT and FQNNGV. The DNA for the CDR3 is TGTGCCAGCAGCTTCCCTGGACCTTACAATGAGCAGTTCTTC. Its protein product is CASSFPGPYNEQFF.

The chain uses TRBV7-9 and TRBJ1-3, with D tentatively TRBD1 (6 bases). Trimming cost V 5 bases and J 1 base, with 27 bases left between them. CDR3 length equals 20 residues. CDR1 and CDR2 from the germline V gene are SEHNR and FQNEAQ (reference sequence). CDR3 protein: CASSPSLVGRMGASGNTIYF. For the CDR3, the DNA is TGTGCCAGCAGCCCATCCCTTGTCGGAAGGATGGGGGCATCTGGAAACACCATATATTTT.

This clonotype was seen at least ten times. An end of the junction differs from the germline gene, which may be a read error. This sequence joins TRBV4-1 and TRBJ1-4; D unresolved. The CDR3 is made up of 11 amino acids. Germline CDR1 and CDR2: MGHRA and YSYEKL. CDR3 amino acids: CASSQNEKLFF. The DNA for the CDR3 is TGTGCCAGCAGCCAGAATGAAAAACTGTTTTTT.

This clonotype appeared a few times. V gene TRBV7-2 combines with J gene TRBJ2-2; D remains unclear. Trimming stripped 2 bases from V and 6 bases from J, with 7 bases between. Germline CDR1 SGHTA, CDR2 FQGNSA. The CDR3 extends over 13 amino acids. The CDR3 loop is CASSLQPAGELFF. CDR3 coding DNA: TGTGCCAGCAGCTTACAGCCGGCCGGGGAGCTGTTTTTT.

There are a few counts of this clonotype. The chain has TRBV12-3 or TRBV12-4 and TRBJ2-3, with 8 bases lining up with TRBD2. The CDR3 spans 16 residues. J lost 2 bases, V lost 2 bases, and 6 bases had no gene match. CDR3 amino acids: CASSLYGRGDTDTQYF. CDR3 DNA: TGTGCCAGCAGTTTATATGGGCGGGGGGACACAGATACGCAGTATTTT.

This clonotype was counted a few times. V usage is TRBV11-2 and J usage is TRBJ1-4; no definite D call. V shed 5 bases and J shed 10 bases, with 17 bases lying between them. The CDR3 spans 14 residues. The germline CDR1 and CDR2 sequences are SGHAT and FQNNGV. CDR3 in amino acids: CASSPEVLDLKLFF. The CDR3 DNA reads as TGTGCCAGCAGCCCAGAGGTTCTCGACTTAAAACTGTTTTTT.

This clonotype was observed a handful of times. V gene TRBV6-2 or TRBV6-3 combines with J gene TRBJ2-1; tentative D call: TRBD2 (6 bases). CDR3 length equals 15 residues. CDR1 MNHEY and CDR2 SVGEGT come from the germline V gene. V was pared by 4 bases and J by 5 bases, with 15 bases between. CDR3 protein: CASSLEAGYNNEQFF. The DNA for the CDR3 is TGTGCCAGCAGTTTGGAAGCGGGTTATAACAATGAGCAGTTCTTC.

The gene calls are TRBV18 and TRBJ2-7; TRBD1 matches 8 bases. V lost 6 bases to trimming and J lost 1 base; unmatched junction nucleotides: 5. Germline assignment: CDR1 KGHSH and CDR2 LQKENI. This CDR3 has 14 amino acids. In DNA form, the CDR3 reads TGTGCCAGCTCCCCGGGACAGGTTTCCTACGAGCAGTACTTC. As protein: CASSPGQVSYEQYF.

The chain links TRBV6-2 or TRBV6-3 to TRBJ1-5; D ambiguous. In germline, CDR1 is MNHEY, CDR2 SVGEGT. CDR3 length: 13 residues. Trimming pared 9 bases from V and 0 bases from J, leaving 9 bases between. Here the CDR3 reads CASCSYSNQPQHF. In DNA, the CDR3 is TGTGCCAGTTGTTCGTATAGCAATCAGCCCCAGCATTTT.

This clonotype has a handful of counts. V and J are TRBV7-2 and TRBJ2-7, with D uncertain. Trimming took 5 bases from V and 7 from J, leaving 15 bases between them. The V gene's germline CDR1 is SGHTA and CDR2 FQGNSA. This CDR3 spans 13 amino acids. The CDR3, as DNA: TGTGCCAGCAGCCCTCGGCCGACTGCAGAGCAGTACTTC. Amino acids: CASSPRPTAEQYF.

V gene TRBV4-1 combines with J gene TRBJ2-5; D might be TRBD1 or TRBD2, each matching 5 bases. Trimming removed 4 bases at V and 5 bases at J, with 17 bases between. In germline, CDR1 is MGHRA, CDR2 YSYEKL. This CDR3 is built from 15 residues. The DNA of the CDR3 is TGCGCCAGCAGCCTGGGACCGATAGCTGGCGAGACCCAGTACTTC. This gives the protein CASSLGPIAGETQYF.

The rearrangement links TRBV7-6 to TRBJ1-4, with D possibly TRBD1 on 5 matching bases. The V end lost 5 bases, the J end lost 5 bases, and 15 bases lay between the germline ends. Germline-derived CDR1 and CDR2 are SGHVS and FNYEAQ. The CDR3 runs to 15 residues. CDR3: CASSPRDSLNEKLFF. In DNA form, the CDR3 reads TGTGCCAGCAGCCCCCGGGACTCCTTGAATGAAAAACTGTTTTTT.

V gene TRBV27 combines with J gene TRBJ2-7; D might be TRBD2 (5 bases). The CDR3 covers 15 residues. Between the trimmed V and J ends, which lost 2 bases and 0 bases, there was a span of 11 bases. CDR1 MNHEY and CDR2 SMNVEV come from the germline V gene (reference sequence). This CDR3 reads CASSLQPGSSYEQYF. CDR3 bases: TGTGCCAGCAGTTTACAGCCTGGGAGCTCCTACGAGCAGTACTTC.

This chain connects TRBV2 to TRBJ2-3, with TRBD2 matching 14 bases. CDR1 is SNHLY, CDR2 FYNNEI, per germline. The CDR3 runs to 14 residues. V gave up 11 bases and J gave up 5 bases; unmatched junction bases: 6. CDR3 region: CAGGLAGGKDTQYF. Here the CDR3 DNA reads TGTGCCGGCGGACTAGCGGGAGGCAAAGATACGCAGTATTTT.

The chain recombines TRBV7-9 with TRBJ2-7; 9 bases map to TRBD1. CDR1 is SEHNR, CDR2 FQNEAQ, per germline (reference sequence). V lost 4 bases to trimming and J lost 2 bases; unmatched junction nucleotides: 6. This CDR3 has 15 residues. The CDR3 region is CASSSGTGSPYEQYF. DNA of the CDR3: TGTGCCAGCAGCTCCGGGACAGGGTCCCCCTACGAGCAGTACTTC.